This TCR beta chain was obtained from a study of blood T cell repertoires in COVID-19. Study overall: Samples of COVID-19 (acute and convalescent) were obtained from the United States, Italy and Spain.

This clone was counted a few times. V shed 6 bases, J shed 0 bases, and the junction held 5 bases outside the gene matches. This CDR3 is 15 amino acids long. Per germline, CDR1 MNHEY and CDR2 SVGAGI. The repertoire was sequenced with immunoSEQ multiplex PCR; TCRdb's copy has only in-frame clones and lacks some. The repertoire has approximately 480,000 clones, 89% of them found once; the top ten carry about 0.91%. V usage is TRBV6-5 and J usage is TRBJ1-1, with TRBD1 matching over 9 bases. This receptor was obtained from a man younger than 30 with COVID-19, enrolled during active disease. Material for sequencing was peripheral blood. The CDR3 here is CASRKQGAVNTEAFF. The CDR3 DNA sequence: TGTGCCAGCAGGAAACAGGGGGCTGTGAACACTGAAGCTTTCTTT.